A single sample gave rise to the 30 T cell receptor beta chains below, sequenced in a study of CD8 T cells in Susac syndrome. RNA amounts of roughly 0.45 to 1 ug underwent reverse transcription with random hexamers. TCRdb used MiXCR to reprocess the immunoSEQ multiplex PCR reads, holding one entry per CDR3 protein. Among roughly 190,000 distinct CDR3 sequences listed, 85% to 95% were seen once. Sequencing was carried out using CD4+ T cells from PBMCs. These TCRs come from a human donor in good health.

This clonotype was picked up one time. This chain joins TRBV7-9 and TRBJ1-2; D is undetermined. The CDR3 extends over 13 amino acids. V dropped 4 bases and J dropped 7 bases, with 13 bases sitting between them. Germline V gene sequence: CDR1 SEHNR, CDR2 FQNEAQ (reference sequence). The CDR3 loop is CASSSGPYSGYTF. The CDR3 bases are TGTGCCAGCAGCTCGGGCCCCTATAGTGGCTACACCTTC.

V usage is TRBV12-3 or TRBV12-4 and J usage is TRBJ2-3; tentatively, D is TRBD1 or TRBD2 (5 bases each). The V gene lost 6 bases and the J gene lost 3 bases, with 13 bases spanning the gap. CDR3 length equals 14 residues. For the CDR3, the DNA is TGTGCCAGCAGCCGGGGACCAACAACAGATACGCAGTATTTT. As protein: CASSRGPTTDTQYF.

The chain uses TRBV5-6 and TRBJ2-1, with a tentative D call TRBD2 (5 bases). CDR1 SGHDT and CDR2 YYEEEE come from the germline V gene. The CDR3 spans 13 residues. V gave up 7 bases and J gave up 4 bases, with 12 bases separating them. The CDR3 DNA is TGTGCCAGCGACTTAACGGGATACAATGAGCAGTTCTTC. Protein product: CASDLTGYNEQFF.

The chain uses TRBV3-1 and TRBJ2-1, with 8 bases aligning to TRBD1. The CDR3 has 13 amino acids. J was trimmed by 8 bases and V by 4 bases; bases with no gene match: 4. Germline CDR1 reads LGHDT; CDR2 reads YNNKEL (reference sequence). CDR3 region: CASSLNRGDEQFF. The CDR3 DNA is TGTGCCAGCAGCCTCAACAGGGGGGATGAGCAGTTCTTC.

The V call is TRBV20-1, the J call TRBJ2-1; 7 bases align to TRBD2. The CDR3 runs to 12 residues. J lost 4 bases, V lost 5 bases, and 2 bases had no gene match. Germline V gene lookup returns CDR1 DFQATT and CDR2 SNEGSKA (reference sequence). CDR3 protein: CSALADYNEQFF. Written as DNA, the CDR3 is TGCAGTGCTCTAGCGGATTACAATGAGCAGTTCTTC.

The chain employs TRBV29-1 and TRBJ2-1; D is unclear. CDR3 size: 14 residues. Germline V gene lookup returns CDR1 SQVTM and CDR2 ANQGSEA. Deletions cut 5 bases from V and 4 bases from J, with 15 bases between. CDR3: CSVNGQPLYNEQFF. CDR3 coding DNA: TGCAGCGTTAACGGGCAGCCCCTATACAATGAGCAGTTCTTC.

This chain links TRBV7-2 with TRBJ2-5, with unresolved D. V gave up 8 bases and J gave up 2 bases, with 18 bases separating them. The CDR3 runs 15 residues. Germline V lookup: CDR1 SGHTA, CDR2 FQGNSA. The CDR3 DNA is TGTGCCAGCTGCCTTAGGGCGGACCCACAAGAGACCCAGTACTTC. Protein sequence: CASCLRADPQETQYF.

The chain links TRBV20-1 to TRBJ2-7, with TRBD2 as a possible D gene (5 bases). V lost 1 base, J lost 2 bases, and 12 bases lay in between. The germline V gene has CDR1 DFQATT and CDR2 SNEGSKA (reference sequence). This CDR3 is 14 amino acids long. The CDR3 sequence: CSARVRSGTYEQYF. DNA for the CDR3: TGCAGTGCTAGAGTTCGCAGCGGAACCTACGAGCAGTACTTC.

CDR3 sequence: CARGLAHNNEQFF. The CDR3 DNA reads TGTGCCAGAGGACTAGCGCATAACAATGAGCAGTTCTTC. The genes are TRBV19 and TRBJ2-1, with 9 bases matching TRBD2. V dropped 9 bases and J dropped 5; count of bases not matched to a gene: 5. This CDR3 has 13 amino acids. Germline V gene lookup returns CDR1 LNHDA and CDR2 SQIVND (reference sequence).

The V gene is TRBV2, the J gene TRBJ1-2; no definite D call. Per the germline V gene, CDR1 is SNHLY and CDR2 is FYNNEI. Trimming removed 3 bases at V and 2 bases at J, with 13 bases between. This CDR3 has 15 amino acids. This CDR3 is CASSEPRGRNYGYTF. CDR3 sequence (DNA): TGTGCCAGCAGTGAGCCTCGCGGAAGGAACTATGGCTACACCTTC. The full variable domain, in which reference TRBV2 and TRBJ1-2 provide the parts outside the CDR3, is EPEVTQTPSHQVTQMGQEVILRCVPISNHLYFYWYRQILGQKVEFLVSFYNNEISEKSEIFDDQFSVERPDGSNFTLKIRSTKLEDSAMYFCASSEPRGRNYGYTFGSGTRLTVV.

This clonotype has only one observation. V is TRBV20-1 and J is TRBJ1-1, with D possibly TRBD1 on 5 matching bases. CDR3 length: 16 residues. V lost 0 bases, J lost 8 bases, and 22 bases lay in between. Germline CDR1 and CDR2: DFQATT and SNEGSKA (reference sequence). The CDR3 protein is CSARDWAGRRLPEAFF. In DNA form, the CDR3 reads TGCAGTGCTAGAGATTGGGCAGGGAGGCGTTTACCCGAAGCTTTCTTT.

This clonotype has just one count. The V gene is TRBV2, the J gene TRBJ2-7; D call uncertain. This CDR3 is 14 amino acids long. V was trimmed by 6 bases and J by 2 bases, leaving 14 bases between them. Germline lookup yields CDR1 SNHLY and CDR2 FYNNEI. CDR3 protein: CASRASDVTYEQYF. The CDR3 DNA follows: TGTGCCAGCAGGGCGTCGGACGTTACCTACGAGCAGTACTTC.

The V and J genes are TRBV4-3 and TRBJ2-7, with TRBD1 identical over 7 bases. The CDR3 loop spans 16 amino acids. Trimming took 0 bases from V and 3 from J; bases not matched to a gene: 8. Per the germline V gene, CDR1 is LGHNA and CDR2 is YSLEER. The CDR3: CASSQDVGQADYEQYF. Written as DNA, the CDR3 is TGCGCCAGCAGCCAAGATGTCGGACAGGCGGACTACGAGCAGTACTTC.

This chain connects TRBV19 to TRBJ2-3; TRBD1 matches 9 bases. CDR1 and CDR2 (germline): LNHDA, SQIVND (reference sequence). J lost 1 base, V lost 8 bases, and 1 base had no gene match. CDR3 size: 13 residues. The CDR3 spells CASWDRGTDTQYF. The CDR3 region has the DNA TGTGCCAGTTGGGACAGGGGCACAGATACGCAGTATTTT.

V is TRBV30 and J is TRBJ1-3; maybe TRBD1 (6 bases). This CDR3 comprises 15 residues. Germline V gene sequence: CDR1 GTSNPN, CDR2 SVGIG (reference sequence). Trimming left V 0 bases short and J 8 bases short, with 17 bases between. CDR3 amino acids: CAWSVLLGAVDTIYF. In nucleotides, the CDR3 is TGTGCCTGGAGTGTACTCCTGGGGGCAGTGGACACCATATATTTT.

This clonotype was recorded only once. The chain couples TRBV15 to TRBJ2-7; no definite D call. Trimming removed 0 bases at V and 7 bases at J, with 19 bases between. This CDR3 comprises 16 residues. Germline CDR1 and CDR2: LNHNV and YYDKDF (reference sequence). CDR3 protein: CATSREYLPTVGEQYF. As DNA, the CDR3 is TGTGCCACCAGCAGAGAATATTTGCCTACAGTGGGAGAGCAGTACTTC.

The chain employs TRBV29-1 and TRBJ1-3; a possible D gene is TRBD1 (6 bases). The CDR3 contains 13 residues. Germline loops: CDR1 SQVTM, CDR2 ANQGSEA. V was shortened by 5 bases and J by 1 base, with 9 bases between the two germline ends. The DNA of the CDR3 is TGCAGCGTTCGAACAGGGTCTGGAAACACCATATATTTT. Its translation is CSVRTGSGNTIYF.

The CDR3 here is CSVGRQANYEQYF. In nucleotides, the CDR3 is TGCAGCGTTGGTAGACAGGCGAACTACGAGCAGTACTTC. This chain connects TRBV29-1 to TRBJ2-7; possible D gene TRBD1, 6 bases. The V end lost 4 bases, the J end lost 3 bases, and 13 bases lay between the germline ends. Germline loops: CDR1 SQVTM, CDR2 ANQGSEA. The CDR3 length is 13 residues.

The CDR3 DNA sequence: TGCAGTGCTAGGTCACAACTGAACACCGGGGAGCTGTTTTTT. It yields the protein CSARSQLNTGELFF. This sequence joins TRBV20-1 and TRBJ2-2; D call uncertain. The CDR3 sequence is 14 residues long. Trimming removed 3 bases at V and 1 base at J, with 9 bases between. Looked up from germline, CDR1 is DFQATT and CDR2 is SNEGSKA (reference sequence).

This clonotype was recorded a few times. V usage is TRBV6-2 or TRBV6-3 and J usage is TRBJ2-3, with no clear D. Germline values: CDR1 MNHEY, CDR2 SVGEGT. The length of the CDR3 is 13 residues. V was pared by 5 bases and J by 3 bases, with 9 bases between. The CDR3 is CASSRLITDTQYF. The CDR3 bases are TGTGCCAGCAGTCGCCTTATTACAGATACGCAGTATTTT.

This clonotype was detected only once. V and J are TRBV20-1 and TRBJ1-5, with D possibly TRBD1 on 6 matching bases. Between the trimmed V and J ends, which lost 0 bases and 6 bases, there was a span of 9 bases. This CDR3 has 13 residues. Germline CDR1 and CDR2: DFQATT and SNEGSKA (reference sequence). CDR3 nucleotide sequence: TGCAGTGCTAGAGAACAGGGAGGTCAGCCCCAGCATTTT. Amino acids: CSAREQGGQPQHF.

J is TRBJ1-2 and V is TRBV20-1; 7 nucleotides align to TRBD1. The CDR3 has 13 residues. The ends lost 0 bases at V and 6 bases at J; junction bases unmatched: 4. CDR1 is DFQATT and CDR2 is SNEGSKA in the germline V gene (reference sequence). The CDR3: CSARETGSHGYTF. DNA of the CDR3: TGCAGTGCTAGAGAGACAGGGTCCCATGGCTACACCTTC.

The CDR3 DNA reads TGTGCCAGCAGTTTGGCGGGACTGGTCACAGATACGCAGTATTTT. Translating it yields CASSLAGLVTDTQYF. The chain is built from TRBV13 and TRBJ2-3, with a tentative D call TRBD2 (6 bases). V was cut by 6 bases and J by 2 bases, with 15 bases left in between. There are 15 residues in the CDR3. CDR1 and CDR2 from the germline V gene are PRHDT and FYEKMQ (reference sequence).

The chain employs TRBV20-1 and TRBJ2-3, with D perhaps TRBD2 (6 bases). The V end lost 6 bases, the J end lost 4 bases, and 14 bases lay between the germline ends. CDR1 and CDR2 (germline): DFQATT, SNEGSKA (reference sequence). CDR3 length: 13 residues. The CDR3: CSAVGSMADTQYF. The CDR3 coding sequence is TGCAGTGCCGTCGGGAGTATGGCAGATACGCAGTATTTT.

The rearrangement joins TRBV28 to TRBJ2-3; 8 positions match TRBD1. This CDR3 comprises 14 residues. Germline lookup yields CDR1 MDHEN and CDR2 SYDVKM. The V gene end was trimmed by 2 bases and the J gene end by 8 bases; junction bases not matched to a gene: 6. The DNA for the CDR3 is TGTGCCAGCAGTTTACCAGGACAGGGTATTACGCAGTATTTT. Its protein is CASSLPGQGITQYF.

This chain joins TRBV28 and TRBJ1-1; possibly TRBD1 for D (5 bases). V was clipped by 8 bases and J by 1 base, with 11 bases between them. The CDR3 spans 13 residues. Per germline, CDR1 MDHEN and CDR2 SYDVKM. CDR3 sequence (DNA): TGTGCCAGCGGGAACAGGACGAACACTGAAGCTTTCTTT. Its protein product is CASGNRTNTEAFF.

V usage is TRBV29-1 and J usage is TRBJ2-5; perhaps TRBD1 as D (6 bases). Trimming cost V 6 bases and J 2 bases, with 10 bases left between them. Germline V gene data show CDR1 as SQVTM and CDR2 as ANQGSEA. This CDR3 has 12 residues. The DNA of the CDR3 is TGCAGCGTCGGGACACAACAAGAGACCCAGTACTTC. Amino acid sequence: CSVGTQQETQYF.

The CDR3 region has the DNA TGCGCAACATTCGGCGGTTCGAACACCGGGGAGCTGTTTTTT. Its protein product is CATFGGSNTGELFF. The rearrangement links TRBV29-1 to TRBJ2-2, with no clear D. The CDR3 sequence is 14 residues long. Per the germline V gene, CDR1 is SQVTM and CDR2 is ANQGSEA.

This chain connects TRBV29-1 to TRBJ1-3; D possibly corresponds to TRBD1 (5 bases). This CDR3 is built from 13 residues. The germline V gene encodes CDR1 SQVTM and CDR2 ANQGSEA. V was shortened by 3 bases and J by 0 bases, with 6 bases between the two germline ends. Written as DNA, the CDR3 is TGCAGCGTTGACAGGGACTCTGGAAACACCATATATTTT. It encodes CSVDRDSGNTIYF.

This clonotype is a singleton in its sample. CDR3 bases: TGTGCCAGCAATGGCTATGGCGCTACCTCCTACAATGAGCAGTTCTTC. Translating gives CASNGYGATSYNEQFF. This chain links TRBV27 with TRBJ2-1; unclear D gene. Per germline, CDR1 MNHEY and CDR2 SMNVEV (reference sequence). V dropped 7 bases and J dropped 0 bases, with 16 bases sitting between them. This CDR3 contains 16 residues.